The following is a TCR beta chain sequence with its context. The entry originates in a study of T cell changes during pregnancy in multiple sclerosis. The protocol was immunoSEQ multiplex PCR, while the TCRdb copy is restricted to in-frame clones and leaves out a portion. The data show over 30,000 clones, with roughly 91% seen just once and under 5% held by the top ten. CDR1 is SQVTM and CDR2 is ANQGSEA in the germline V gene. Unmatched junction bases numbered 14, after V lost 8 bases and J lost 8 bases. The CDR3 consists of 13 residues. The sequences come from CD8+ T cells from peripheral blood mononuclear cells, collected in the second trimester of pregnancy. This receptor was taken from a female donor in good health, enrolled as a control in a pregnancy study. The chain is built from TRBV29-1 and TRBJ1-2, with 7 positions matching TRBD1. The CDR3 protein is CSINDRVGYGYTF. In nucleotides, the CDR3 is TGCAGCATTAATGACAGGGTGGGTTACGGCTACACCTTC. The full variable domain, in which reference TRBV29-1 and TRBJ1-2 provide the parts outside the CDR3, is SAVISQKPSRDICQRGTSLTIQCQVDSQVTMMFWYRQQPGQSLTLIATANQGSEATYESGFVIDKFPISRPNLTFSTLTVSNMSPEDSSIYLCSINDRVGYGYTFGSGTRLTVV.